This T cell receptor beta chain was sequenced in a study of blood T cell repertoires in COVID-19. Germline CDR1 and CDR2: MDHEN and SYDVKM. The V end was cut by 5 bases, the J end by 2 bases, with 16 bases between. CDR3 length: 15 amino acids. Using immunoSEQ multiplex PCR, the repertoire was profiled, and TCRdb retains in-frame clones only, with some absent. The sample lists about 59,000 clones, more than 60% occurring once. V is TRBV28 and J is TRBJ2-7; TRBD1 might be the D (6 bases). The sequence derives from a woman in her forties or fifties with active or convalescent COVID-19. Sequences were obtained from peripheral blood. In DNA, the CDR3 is TGTGCCAGCAGTCCACAGGGACACTCTACCTACGAGCAGTACTTC. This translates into CASSPQGHSTYEQYF.